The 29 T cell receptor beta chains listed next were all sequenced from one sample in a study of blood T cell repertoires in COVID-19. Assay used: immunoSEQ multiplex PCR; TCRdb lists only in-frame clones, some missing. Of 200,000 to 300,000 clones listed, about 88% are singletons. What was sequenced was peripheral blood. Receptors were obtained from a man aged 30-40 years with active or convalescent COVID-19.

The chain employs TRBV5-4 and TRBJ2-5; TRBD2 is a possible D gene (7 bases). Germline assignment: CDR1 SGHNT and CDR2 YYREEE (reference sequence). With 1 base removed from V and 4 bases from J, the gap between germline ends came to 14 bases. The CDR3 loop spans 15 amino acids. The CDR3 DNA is TGTGCCAGCAGCTTGTCCGGGGGGCGAGGAGAGACCCAGTACTTC. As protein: CASSLSGGRGETQYF.

The CDR3 bases are TGTGCCAGCAGGTGGGCCTCTGAAGCTTTCTTT. This codes for CASRWASEAFF. V and J are TRBV2 and TRBJ1-1; D gene unclear. The CDR3 extends over 11 amino acids. The germline V gene has CDR1 SNHLY and CDR2 FYNNEI. Trimming removed 6 bases at V and 6 bases at J, with 8 bases between.

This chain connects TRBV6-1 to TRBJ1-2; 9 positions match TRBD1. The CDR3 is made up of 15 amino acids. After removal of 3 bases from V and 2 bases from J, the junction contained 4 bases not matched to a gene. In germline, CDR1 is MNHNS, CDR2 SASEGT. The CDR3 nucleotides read TGTGCCAGCAGTGACCCCGGGACAGGGAACTATGGCTACACCTTC. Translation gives CASSDPGTGNYGYTF.

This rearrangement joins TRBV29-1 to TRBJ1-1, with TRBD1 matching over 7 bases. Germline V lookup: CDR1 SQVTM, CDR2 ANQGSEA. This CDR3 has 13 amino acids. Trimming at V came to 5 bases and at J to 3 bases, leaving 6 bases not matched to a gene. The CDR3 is CSVSRRGDTEAFF. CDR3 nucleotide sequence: TGCAGCGTTTCCCGCAGGGGGGACACTGAAGCTTTCTTT.

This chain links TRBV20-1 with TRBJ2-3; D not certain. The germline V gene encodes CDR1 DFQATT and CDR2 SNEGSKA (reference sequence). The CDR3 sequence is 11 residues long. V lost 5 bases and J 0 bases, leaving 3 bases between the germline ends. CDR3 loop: CSAHSTDTQYF. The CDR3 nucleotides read TGCAGTGCTCATAGCACAGATACGCAGTATTTT.

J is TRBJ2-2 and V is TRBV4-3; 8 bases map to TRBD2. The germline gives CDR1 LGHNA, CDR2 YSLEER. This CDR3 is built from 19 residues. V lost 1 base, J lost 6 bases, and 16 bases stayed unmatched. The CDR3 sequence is CASSQARMVGGAFPGELFF. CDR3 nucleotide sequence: TGCGCCAGCAGCCAAGCTCGGATGGTCGGGGGGGCCTTCCCCGGGGAGCTGTTTTTT.

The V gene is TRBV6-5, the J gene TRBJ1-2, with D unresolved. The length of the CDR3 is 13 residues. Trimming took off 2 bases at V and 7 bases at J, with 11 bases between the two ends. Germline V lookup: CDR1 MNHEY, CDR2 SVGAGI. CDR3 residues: CASSYRRNRGYTF. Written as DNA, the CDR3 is TGTGCCAGCAGTTACCGGAGGAATCGTGGCTACACCTTC.

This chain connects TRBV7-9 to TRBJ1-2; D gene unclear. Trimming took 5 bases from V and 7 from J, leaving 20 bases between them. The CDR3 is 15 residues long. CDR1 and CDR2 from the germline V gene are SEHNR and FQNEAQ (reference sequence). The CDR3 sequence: CASSPKTGSPIGYTF. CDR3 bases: TGTGCCAGCAGCCCGAAAACCGGGTCTCCCATTGGCTACACCTTC.

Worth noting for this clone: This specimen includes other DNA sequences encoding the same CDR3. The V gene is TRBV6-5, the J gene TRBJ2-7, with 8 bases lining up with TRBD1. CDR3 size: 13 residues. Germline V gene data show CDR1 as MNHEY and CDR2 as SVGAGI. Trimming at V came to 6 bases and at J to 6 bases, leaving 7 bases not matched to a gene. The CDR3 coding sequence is TGTGCCAGCAGGCCAGGACAGGGCAGCGAGCAGTACTTC. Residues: CASRPGQGSEQYF.

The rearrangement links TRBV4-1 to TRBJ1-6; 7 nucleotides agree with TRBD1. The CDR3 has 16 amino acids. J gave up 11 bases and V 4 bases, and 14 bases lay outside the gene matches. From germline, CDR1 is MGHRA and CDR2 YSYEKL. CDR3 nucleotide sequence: TGCGCCAGCAGCCCGGAAAGGGACAGCTTTTTTCCACCCCTCCACTTT. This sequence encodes CASSPERDSFFPPLHF.

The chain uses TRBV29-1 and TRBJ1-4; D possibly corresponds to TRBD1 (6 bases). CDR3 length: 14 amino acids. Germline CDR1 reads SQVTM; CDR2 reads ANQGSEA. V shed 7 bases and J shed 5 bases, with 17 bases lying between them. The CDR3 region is CSAPLDSGNEKLFF. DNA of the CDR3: TGCAGCGCCCCCCTGGACAGTGGGAATGAAAAACTGTTTTTT.

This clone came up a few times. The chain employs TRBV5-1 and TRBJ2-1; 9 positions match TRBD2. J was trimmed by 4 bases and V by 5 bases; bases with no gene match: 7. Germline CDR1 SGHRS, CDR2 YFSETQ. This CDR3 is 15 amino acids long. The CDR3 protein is CASRSGTSIYNEQFF. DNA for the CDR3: TGCGCCAGCAGATCCGGGACTAGCATTTACAATGAGCAGTTCTTC.

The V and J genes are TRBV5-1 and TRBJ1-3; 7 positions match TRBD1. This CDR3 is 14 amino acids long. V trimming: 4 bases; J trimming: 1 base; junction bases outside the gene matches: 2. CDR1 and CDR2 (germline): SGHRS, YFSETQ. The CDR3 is CASSLDRSGNTIYF. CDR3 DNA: TGCGCCAGCAGCCTGGACAGGTCTGGAAACACCATATATTTT.

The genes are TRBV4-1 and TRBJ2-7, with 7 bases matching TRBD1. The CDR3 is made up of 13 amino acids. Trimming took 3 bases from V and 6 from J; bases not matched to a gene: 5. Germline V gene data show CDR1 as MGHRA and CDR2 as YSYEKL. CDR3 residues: CASSQVRGREQYF. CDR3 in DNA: TGCGCCAGCAGCCAGGTGAGGGGGCGCGAGCAGTACTTC.

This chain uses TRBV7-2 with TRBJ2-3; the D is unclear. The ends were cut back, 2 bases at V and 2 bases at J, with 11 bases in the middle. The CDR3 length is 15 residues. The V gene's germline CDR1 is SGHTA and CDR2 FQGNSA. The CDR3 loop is CASSLPGRITDTQYF. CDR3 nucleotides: TGTGCCAGCAGCTTACCGGGTCGTATCACAGATACGCAGTATTTT.

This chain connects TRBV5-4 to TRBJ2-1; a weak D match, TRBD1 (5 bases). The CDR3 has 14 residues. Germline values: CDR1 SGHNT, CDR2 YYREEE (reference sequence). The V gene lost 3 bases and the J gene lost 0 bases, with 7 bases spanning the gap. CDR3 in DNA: TGTGCCAGCAGCTCAAGGGGCTCCTACAATGAGCAGTTCTTC. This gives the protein CASSSRGSYNEQFF.

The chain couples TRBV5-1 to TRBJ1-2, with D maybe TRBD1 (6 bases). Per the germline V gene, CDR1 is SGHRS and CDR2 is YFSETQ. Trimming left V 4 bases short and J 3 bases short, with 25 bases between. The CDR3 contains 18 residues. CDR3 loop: CASSGGRVAATIDYGYTF. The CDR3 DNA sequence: TGCGCCAGCAGCGGGGGCCGAGTTGCGGCCACTATTGACTATGGCTACACCTTC. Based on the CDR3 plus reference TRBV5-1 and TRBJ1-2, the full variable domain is KAGVTQTPRYLIKTRGQQVTLSCSPISGHRSVSWYQQTPGQGLQFLFEYFSETQRNKGNFPGRFSGRQFSNSRSEMNVSTLELGDSALYLCASSGGRVAATIDYGYTFGSGTRLTVV.

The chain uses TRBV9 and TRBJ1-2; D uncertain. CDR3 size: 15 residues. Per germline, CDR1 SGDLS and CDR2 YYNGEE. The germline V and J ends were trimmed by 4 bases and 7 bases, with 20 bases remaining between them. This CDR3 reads CASSNRNGARGGYTF. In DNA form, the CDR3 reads TGTGCCAGCAGCAATAGGAATGGCGCTAGAGGTGGCTACACCTTC.

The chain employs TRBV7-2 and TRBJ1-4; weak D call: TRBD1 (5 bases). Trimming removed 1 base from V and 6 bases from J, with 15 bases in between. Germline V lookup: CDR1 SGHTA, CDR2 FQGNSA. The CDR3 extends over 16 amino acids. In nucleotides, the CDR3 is TGTGCCAGCAGCTTAGTTTCCGGGGGGGAGGATGAAAAACTGTTTTTT. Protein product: CASSLVSGGEDEKLFF.

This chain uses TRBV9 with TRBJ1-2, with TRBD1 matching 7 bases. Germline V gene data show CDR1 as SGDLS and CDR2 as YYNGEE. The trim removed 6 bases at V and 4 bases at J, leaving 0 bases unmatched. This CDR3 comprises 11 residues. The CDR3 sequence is CASTGGYGYTF. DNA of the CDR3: TGTGCCAGCACAGGGGGCTATGGCTACACCTTC.

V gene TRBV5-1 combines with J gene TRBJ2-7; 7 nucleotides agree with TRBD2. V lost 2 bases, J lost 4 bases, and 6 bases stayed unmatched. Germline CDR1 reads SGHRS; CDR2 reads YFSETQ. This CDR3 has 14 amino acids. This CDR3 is CASSLQGREYEQYF. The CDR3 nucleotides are TGCGCCAGCAGCTTACAAGGGAGGGAGTACGAGCAGTACTTC.

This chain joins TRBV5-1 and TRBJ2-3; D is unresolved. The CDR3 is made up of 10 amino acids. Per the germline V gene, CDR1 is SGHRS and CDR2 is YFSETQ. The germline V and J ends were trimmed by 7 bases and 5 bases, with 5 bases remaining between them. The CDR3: CASFGDTQYF. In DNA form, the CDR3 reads TGCGCCAGCTTCGGAGATACGCAGTATTTT.

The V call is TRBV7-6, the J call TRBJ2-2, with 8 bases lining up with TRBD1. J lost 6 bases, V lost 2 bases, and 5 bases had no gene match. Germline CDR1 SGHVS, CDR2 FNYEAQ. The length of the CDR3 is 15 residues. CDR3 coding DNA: TGTGCCAGCAGCTTACACGGACAGGGATCCGGGGAGCTGTTTTTT. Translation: CASSLHGQGSGELFF.

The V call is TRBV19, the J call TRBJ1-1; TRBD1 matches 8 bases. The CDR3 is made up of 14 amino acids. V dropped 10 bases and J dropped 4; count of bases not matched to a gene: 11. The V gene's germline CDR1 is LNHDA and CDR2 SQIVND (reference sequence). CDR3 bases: TGTGCCACGAACCAGGGGGCAGGGATCACTGAAGCTTTCTTT. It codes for CATNQGAGITEAFF.

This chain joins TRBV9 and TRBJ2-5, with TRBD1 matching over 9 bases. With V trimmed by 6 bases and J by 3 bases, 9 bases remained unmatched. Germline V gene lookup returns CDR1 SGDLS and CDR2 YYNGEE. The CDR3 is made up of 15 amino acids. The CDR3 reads CASNTLGTGKETQYF. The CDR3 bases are TGTGCCAGCAACACCCTGGGGACAGGGAAAGAGACCCAGTACTTC.

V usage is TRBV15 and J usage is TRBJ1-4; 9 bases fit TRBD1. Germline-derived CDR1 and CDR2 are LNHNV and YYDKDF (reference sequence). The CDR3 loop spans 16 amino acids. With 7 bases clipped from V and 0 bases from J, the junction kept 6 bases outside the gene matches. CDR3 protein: CATNPDRGATNEKLFF. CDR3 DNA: TGTGCCACCAACCCGGACAGGGGAGCAACTAATGAAAAACTGTTTTTT.

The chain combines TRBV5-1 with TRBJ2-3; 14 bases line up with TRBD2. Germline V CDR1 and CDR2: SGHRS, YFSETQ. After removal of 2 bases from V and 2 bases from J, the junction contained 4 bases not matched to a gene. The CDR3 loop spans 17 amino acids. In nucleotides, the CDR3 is TGCGCCAGCAGCTTAGCGACTAGCGGGGGGGTCACAGATACGCAGTATTTT. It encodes CASSLATSGGVTDTQYF.

CDR3 residues: CASSRTGGVGSPLHF. The CDR3 DNA reads as TGTGCCAGCAGCCGAACAGGGGGTGTGGGCTCACCCCTCCACTTT. J is TRBJ1-6 and V is TRBV7-3, with 8 bases lining up with TRBD1. CDR1 is SGHTA, CDR2 FQGTGA, per germline. Unmatched junction bases numbered 10, after V lost 5 bases and J lost 10 bases. The CDR3 covers 15 residues.

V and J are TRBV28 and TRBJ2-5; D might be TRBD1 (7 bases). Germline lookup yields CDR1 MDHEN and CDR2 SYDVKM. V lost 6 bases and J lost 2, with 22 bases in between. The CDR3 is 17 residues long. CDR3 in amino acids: CASRLLGGTEFQETQYF. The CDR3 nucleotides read TGTGCCAGCAGACTGCTTGGCGGGACAGAGTTTCAAGAGACCCAGTACTTC.